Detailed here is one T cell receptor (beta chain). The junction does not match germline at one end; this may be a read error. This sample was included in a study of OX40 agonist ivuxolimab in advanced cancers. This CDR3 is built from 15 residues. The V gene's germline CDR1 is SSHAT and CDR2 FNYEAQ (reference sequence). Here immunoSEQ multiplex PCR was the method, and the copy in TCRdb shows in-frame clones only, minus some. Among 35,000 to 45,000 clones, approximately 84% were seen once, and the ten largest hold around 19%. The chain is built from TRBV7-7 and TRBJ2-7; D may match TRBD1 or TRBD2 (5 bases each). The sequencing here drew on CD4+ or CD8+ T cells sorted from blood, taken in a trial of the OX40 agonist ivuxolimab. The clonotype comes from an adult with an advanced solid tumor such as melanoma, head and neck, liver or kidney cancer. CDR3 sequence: CASSLAKGTSYEQYF. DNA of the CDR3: TGTGCTAGCAGCTTAGCAAAGGGGACCTCCTACGAGCAGTACTTC.